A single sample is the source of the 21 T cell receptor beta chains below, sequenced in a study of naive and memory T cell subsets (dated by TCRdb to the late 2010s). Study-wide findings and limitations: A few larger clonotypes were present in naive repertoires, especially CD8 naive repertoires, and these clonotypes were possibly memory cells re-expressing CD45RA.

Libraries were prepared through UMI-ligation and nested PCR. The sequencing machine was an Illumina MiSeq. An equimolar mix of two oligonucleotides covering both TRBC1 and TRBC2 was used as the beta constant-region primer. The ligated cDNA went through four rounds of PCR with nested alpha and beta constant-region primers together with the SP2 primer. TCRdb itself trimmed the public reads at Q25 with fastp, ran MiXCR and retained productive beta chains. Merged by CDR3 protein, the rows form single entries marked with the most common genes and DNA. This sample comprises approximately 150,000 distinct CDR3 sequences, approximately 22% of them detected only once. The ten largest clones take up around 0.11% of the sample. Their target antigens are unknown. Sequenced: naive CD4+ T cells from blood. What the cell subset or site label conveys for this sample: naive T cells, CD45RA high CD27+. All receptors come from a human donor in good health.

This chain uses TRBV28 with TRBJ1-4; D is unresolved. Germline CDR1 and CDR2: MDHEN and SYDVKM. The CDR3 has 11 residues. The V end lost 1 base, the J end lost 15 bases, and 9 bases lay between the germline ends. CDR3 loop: CASSLSEQMFF. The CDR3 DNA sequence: TGTGCCAGCAGTTTATCCGAACAAATGTTTTTT.

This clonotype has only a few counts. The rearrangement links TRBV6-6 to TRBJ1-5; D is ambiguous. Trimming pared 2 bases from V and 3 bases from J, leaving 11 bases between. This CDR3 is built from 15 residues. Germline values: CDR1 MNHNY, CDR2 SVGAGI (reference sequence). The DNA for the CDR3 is TGTGCCAGCAGTTACGCTCCAGGTTCCAATCAGCCCCAGCATTTT. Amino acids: CASSYAPGSNQPQHF.

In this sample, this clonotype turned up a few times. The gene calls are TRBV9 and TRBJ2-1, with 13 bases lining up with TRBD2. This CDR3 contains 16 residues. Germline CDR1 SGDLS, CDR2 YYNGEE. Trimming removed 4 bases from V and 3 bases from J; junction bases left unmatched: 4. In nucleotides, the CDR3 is TGTGCCAGCAGCACGGGACTAGCGGGAATCTACAATGAGCAGTTCTTC. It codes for CASSTGLAGIYNEQFF.

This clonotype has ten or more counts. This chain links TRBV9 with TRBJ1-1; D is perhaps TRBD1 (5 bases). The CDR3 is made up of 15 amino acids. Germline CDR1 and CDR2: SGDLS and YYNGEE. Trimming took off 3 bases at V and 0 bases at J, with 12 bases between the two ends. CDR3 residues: CASSERGIMNTEAFF. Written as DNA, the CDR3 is TGTGCCAGCAGCGAAAGGGGAATAATGAACACTGAAGCTTTCTTT.

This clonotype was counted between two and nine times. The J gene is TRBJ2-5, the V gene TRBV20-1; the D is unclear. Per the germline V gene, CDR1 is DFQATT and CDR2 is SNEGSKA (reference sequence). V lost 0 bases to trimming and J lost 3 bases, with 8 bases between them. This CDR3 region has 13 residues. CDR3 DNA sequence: TGCAGTGCTAGAGATGGGCTTAAAGAGACCCAGTACTTC. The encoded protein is CSARDGLKETQYF.

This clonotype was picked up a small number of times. The CDR3 bases are TGTGCCAGCAGCTGGGGACGGGTGTACAATGAGCAGTTCTTC. It codes for CASSWGRVYNEQFF. The chain has TRBV11-2 and TRBJ2-1; D is tentatively TRBD1 or TRBD2 (5 bases each). This CDR3 has 14 amino acids. Germline V gene sequence: CDR1 SGHAT, CDR2 FQNNGV. Trimming cost V 4 bases and J 4 bases, with 11 bases left between them.

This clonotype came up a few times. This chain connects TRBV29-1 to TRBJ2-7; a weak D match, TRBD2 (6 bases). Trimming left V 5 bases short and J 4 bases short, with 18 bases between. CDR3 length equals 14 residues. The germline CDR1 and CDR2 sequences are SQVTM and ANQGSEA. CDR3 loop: CSVSTRGAGYEQYF. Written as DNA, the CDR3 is TGCAGCGTTAGCACACGGGGCGCGGGGTACGAGCAGTACTTC.

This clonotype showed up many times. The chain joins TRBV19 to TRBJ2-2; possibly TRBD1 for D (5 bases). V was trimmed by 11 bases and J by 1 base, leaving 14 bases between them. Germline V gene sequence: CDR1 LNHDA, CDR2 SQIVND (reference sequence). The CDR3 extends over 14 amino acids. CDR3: CASKPQGNTGELFF. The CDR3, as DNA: TGTGCCTCCAAACCCCAGGGGAACACCGGGGAGCTGTTTTTT.

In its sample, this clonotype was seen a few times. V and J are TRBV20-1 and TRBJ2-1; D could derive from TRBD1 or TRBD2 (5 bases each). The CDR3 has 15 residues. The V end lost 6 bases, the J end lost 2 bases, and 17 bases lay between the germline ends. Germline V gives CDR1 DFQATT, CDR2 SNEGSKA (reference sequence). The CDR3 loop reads CSARSQGPPYNEQFF. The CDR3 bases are TGCAGTGCCAGGTCTCAGGGACCCCCCTACAATGAGCAGTTCTTC.

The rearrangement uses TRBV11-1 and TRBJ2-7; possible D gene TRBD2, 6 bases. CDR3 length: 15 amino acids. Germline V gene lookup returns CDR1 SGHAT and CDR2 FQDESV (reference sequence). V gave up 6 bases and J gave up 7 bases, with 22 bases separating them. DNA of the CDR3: TGTGCCAGCAGACCAACCGGGTCGACTCGGGGGGAGCAGTACTTC. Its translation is CASRPTGSTRGEQYF.

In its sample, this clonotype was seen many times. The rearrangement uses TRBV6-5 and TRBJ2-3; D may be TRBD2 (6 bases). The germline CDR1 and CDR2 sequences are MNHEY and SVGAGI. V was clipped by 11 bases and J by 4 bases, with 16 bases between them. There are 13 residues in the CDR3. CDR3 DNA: TGTGCCGCCGTCGGGGGTGGATCAGATACGCAGTATTTT. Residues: CAAVGGGSDTQYF.

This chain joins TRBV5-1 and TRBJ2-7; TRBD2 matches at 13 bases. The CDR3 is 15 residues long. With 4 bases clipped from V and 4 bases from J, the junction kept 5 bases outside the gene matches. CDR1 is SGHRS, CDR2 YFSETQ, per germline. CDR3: CASSPRTSGSYEQYF. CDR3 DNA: TGCGCCAGCAGCCCAAGGACTAGCGGGAGTTACGAGCAGTACTTC. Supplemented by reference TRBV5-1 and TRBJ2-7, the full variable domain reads KAGVTQTPRYLIKTRGQQVTLSCSPISGHRSVSWYQQTPGQGLQFLFEYFSETQRNKGNFPGRFSGRQFSNSRSEMNVSTLELGDSALYLCASSPRTSGSYEQYFGPGTRLTVT.

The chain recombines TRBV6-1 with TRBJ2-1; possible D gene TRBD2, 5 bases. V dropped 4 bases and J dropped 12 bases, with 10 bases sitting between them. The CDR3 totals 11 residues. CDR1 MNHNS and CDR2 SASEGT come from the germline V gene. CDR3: CASSGTGLQFF. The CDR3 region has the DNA TGTGCCAGCAGTGGGACCGGACTGCAGTTCTTC.

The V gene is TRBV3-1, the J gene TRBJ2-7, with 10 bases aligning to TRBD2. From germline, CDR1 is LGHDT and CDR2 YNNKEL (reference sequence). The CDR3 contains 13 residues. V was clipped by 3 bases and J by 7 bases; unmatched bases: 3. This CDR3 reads CASSQSGGGEQYF. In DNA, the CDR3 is TGTGCCAGCAGCCAGAGCGGGGGGGGTGAGCAGTACTTC.

This chain's CDR3 is CASGPRDRESTQYF. The DNA of the CDR3 is TGTGCCAGCGGCCCCCGTGACAGGGAATCGACGCAGTATTTT. This sequence joins TRBV12-3 or TRBV12-4 and TRBJ2-3, with 7 nucleotides matching TRBD1. The CDR3 contains 14 residues. The V segment lost 8 bases and the J segment 9 bases; nucleotides outside the gene matches: 14.

The CDR3: CASSLGGLAGANEQFF. CDR3 sequence (DNA): TGTGCCAGCAGCTTAGGGGGACTAGCGGGGGCTAATGAGCAGTTCTTC. The chain combines TRBV7-2 with TRBJ2-1; 14 bases map to TRBD2. Germline lookup yields CDR1 SGHTA and CDR2 FQGNSA. The length of the CDR3 is 16 residues. Trimming at V came to 1 base and at J to 7 bases, leaving 3 bases not matched to a gene.

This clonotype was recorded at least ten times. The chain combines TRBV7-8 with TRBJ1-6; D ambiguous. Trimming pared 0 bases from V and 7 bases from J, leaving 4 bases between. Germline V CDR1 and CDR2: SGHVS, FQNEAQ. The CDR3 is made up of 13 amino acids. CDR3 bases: TGTGCCAGCAGCTTAGCAGGGAATTCACCCCTCCACTTT. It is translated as CASSLAGNSPLHF.

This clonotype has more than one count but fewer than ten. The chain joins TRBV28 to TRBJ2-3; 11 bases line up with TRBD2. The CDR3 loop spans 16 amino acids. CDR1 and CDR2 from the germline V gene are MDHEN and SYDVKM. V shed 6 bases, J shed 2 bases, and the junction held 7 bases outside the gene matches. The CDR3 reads CASSWGLAASTDTQYF. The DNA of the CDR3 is TGTGCCAGCAGCTGGGGACTAGCGGCCTCCACAGATACGCAGTATTTT.

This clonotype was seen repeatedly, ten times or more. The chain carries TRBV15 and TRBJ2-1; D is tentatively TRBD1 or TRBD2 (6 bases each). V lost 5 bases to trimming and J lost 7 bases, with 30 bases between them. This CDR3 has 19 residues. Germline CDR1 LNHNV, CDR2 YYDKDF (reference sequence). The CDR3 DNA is TGTGCCACCAGCGAGAGAGGGAGGCTGGGGACATCCTTCACGAATGAGCAGTTCTTC. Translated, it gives CATSERGRLGTSFTNEQFF.

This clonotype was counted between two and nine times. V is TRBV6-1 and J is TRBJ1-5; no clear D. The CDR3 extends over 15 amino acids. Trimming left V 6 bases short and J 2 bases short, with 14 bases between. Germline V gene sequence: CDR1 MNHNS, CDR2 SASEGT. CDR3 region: CASRTAGGGNQPQHF. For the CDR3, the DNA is TGTGCCAGCAGAACAGCAGGCGGTGGCAATCAGCCCCAGCATTTT.

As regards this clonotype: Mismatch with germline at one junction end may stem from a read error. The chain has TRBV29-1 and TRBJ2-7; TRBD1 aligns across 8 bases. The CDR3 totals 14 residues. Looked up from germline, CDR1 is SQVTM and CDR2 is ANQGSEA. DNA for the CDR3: TGCAGCGCTGGGGACAGGTCTCCCCTCTACAAGCAGTACTTC. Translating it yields CSAGDRSPLYKQYF.